This TCR beta chain was sequenced during a study of human T cells and chemical hapten exposure. Overall study context: Investigators sensitized approximately 2 cm by approximately 2 cm of upper inner arm skin with 2% DPC.

Germline V lookup: CDR1 LNHDA, CDR2 SQIVND (reference sequence). Germline trimming cut 5 bases from V and 3 bases from J; bases unmatched to any gene: 2. This CDR3 has 14 residues. This clonotype was found many times. The time point here: pre-sensitization, week 0. Treatment noted: therapeutic diphenylcyclopropenone sensitization with weekly scalp DPC. Each CDR3 protein gets one entry after TCRdb re-called the RACE reads with MiXCR. The table has some 38,000 distinct CDR3 sequences, approximately 7.6% seen once. This receptor was taken from a woman aged 50 to 65 with alopecia areata. Some clones in this sample may be carry-over from other donors' samples. The input for sequencing was whole blood, taken in connection with sensitization to the hapten diphenylcyclopropenone (DPC). V is TRBV19 and J is TRBJ2-3; 10 nucleotides line up with TRBD2. CDR3 region: CASSDSGRTDTQYF. In DNA, the CDR3 is TGTGCCAGTAGTGATAGCGGGAGGACAGATACGCAGTATTTT.